A selection of T cell receptor beta chains follows, all from one sample in a study of identical twins. TCRdb called the 5' RACE reads again in MiXCR, with one record for every CDR3 protein. This table has about 660,000 distinct CDR3 sequences, less than 10% appearing once. This sample was also put to use in a study of yellow fever vaccine responses in identical twins.

Input material: PBMCs. The source is a woman younger than 35 in good health. CDR3s include the opening cysteine and the closing phenylalanine or tryptophan. A D gene is named only where the DNA matches it firmly.

TRBV7-9	-	TRBJ2-7	CASSSQGRRFYEQYF
TRBV4-1	-	TRBJ2-1	CASSLTSRDYNEQFF
TRBV12-3/TRBV12-4	-	TRBJ2-4	CASRGDGDGNIQYF
TRBV3-1	TRBD1	TRBJ1-5	CASKGTGDFYSNQPQHF
TRBV7-9	-	TRBJ2-1	CASSHRDGDYNEQFF
TRBV20-1	TRBD1	TRBJ2-6	CSAEDRGSGANVLTF
TRBV7-9	TRBD2	TRBJ2-5	CASSLIFSGGEETQYF
TRBV3-1	-	TRBJ1-1	CASSRKGTGVERLNTEAFF
TRBV2	TRBD2	TRBJ2-7	CASSEAPSGRYEQYF
TRBV28	-	TRBJ1-4	CASSFRRANEKLFF
TRBV15	TRBD1	TRBJ2-7	CATSRDPGGIDEQYF
TRBV5-1	-	TRBJ2-3	CASRLDFSSTDTQYF
TRBV29-1	TRBD1	TRBJ2-7	CSAMRQGASYEQYF
TRBV24-1	-	TRBJ2-7	CAPSPSYEQYF
TRBV20-1	TRBD2	TRBJ2-2	CSARGLAIANTGELFF
TRBV7-9	-	TRBJ2-1	CASSLLGGTEQFF
TRBV20-1	-	TRBJ1-1	CSARGGGRKTEAFF